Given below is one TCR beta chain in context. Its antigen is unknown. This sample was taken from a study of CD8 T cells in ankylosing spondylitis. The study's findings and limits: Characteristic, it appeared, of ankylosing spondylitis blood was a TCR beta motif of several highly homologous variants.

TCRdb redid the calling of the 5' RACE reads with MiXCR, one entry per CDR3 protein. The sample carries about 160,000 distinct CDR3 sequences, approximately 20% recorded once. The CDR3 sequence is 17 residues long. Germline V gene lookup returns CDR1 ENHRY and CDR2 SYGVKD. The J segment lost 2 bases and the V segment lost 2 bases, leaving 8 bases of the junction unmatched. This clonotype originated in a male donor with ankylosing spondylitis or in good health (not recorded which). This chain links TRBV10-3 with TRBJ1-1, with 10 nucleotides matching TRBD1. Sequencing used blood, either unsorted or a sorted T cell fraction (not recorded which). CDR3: CAISEPWGQGLNTEAFF. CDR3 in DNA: TGTGCCATCAGTGAGCCATGGGGACAGGGGCTTAACACTGAAGCTTTCTTT.